The clone carrying this TCR beta chain showed up just a few times. Antigen: not known. Repertoires were generated with immunoSEQ multiplex PCR, while TCRdb's copy carries only in-frame clones and drops some. The data show fewer than 150,000 clones, with roughly 91% seen just once and over 4.5% held by the top ten. Germline V CDR1 and CDR2: SGHKS, YYEKEE (reference sequence). V was clipped by 1 base and J by 4 bases, with 14 bases between them. This CDR3 comprises 16 residues. Time point of the sample: blood 2 weeks post-SBRT. Described treatment: 15 Gy SBRT to primary tumor, nephrectomy 4 weeks later. Blood was sampled at baseline, 2 weeks and 4 weeks after SBRT. This entry comes from a study of radiation and T cells in renal cell carcinoma. Across the study: Nephrectomy followed 15 Gy stereotactic body radiation by 4 weeks. The study's findings and limits: From baseline, blood top tumor clonotypes peaked at 2 weeks post-radiation. Baseline intratumoral clonotype presence is unknown without pretreatment biopsies.

The sequence derives from a woman aged 70-85 years with renal cell carcinoma. The V gene is TRBV5-5, the J gene TRBJ2-2, with a possible D match to TRBD1 (6 bases). This material consisted of blood, taken from a patient whose treatment included radiotherapy and nephrectomy. CDR3 in DNA: TGTGCCAGCAGCTTGTTTTCGGACAGCGCCACCGGGGAGCTGTTTTTT. Translating it yields CASSLFSDSATGELFF.